The 24 T cell receptor beta chains given below trace back to one sample, sequenced in a study of shared clonotypes between healthy human individuals. Libraries were prepared by immunoSEQ multiplex PCR; TCRdb keeps only in-frame clonotypes and omits some of them. Altogether around 2.3 million clones are present, nearly 97% being singletons, with the ten largest covering around 0.13%. Sequencing was carried out using naive CD4+ T cells sorted from blood. Subset reported: CD45RA+ positively selected. These receptors all come from a man aged 18 to 30 in good health.

J is TRBJ2-2 and V is TRBV5-6; D remains ambiguous. CDR1 SGHDT and CDR2 YYEEEE come from the germline V gene. V lost 5 bases to trimming and J lost 0 bases, with 14 bases between them. The CDR3 has 16 residues. CDR3 DNA sequence: TGTGCCAGCAGTTACCCGAAAAGGACGAACACCGGGGAGCTGTTTTTT. Residues: CASSYPKRTNTGELFF.

The chain employs TRBV7-8 and TRBJ1-5; maybe TRBD1 (6 bases). The CDR3 extends over 15 amino acids. Germline V gene sequence: CDR1 SGHVS, CDR2 FQNEAQ. V shed 1 base and J shed 4 bases, with 11 bases lying between them. CDR3: CASSLGGTSNQPQHF. The CDR3 region has the DNA TGTGCCAGCAGCTTAGGCGGGACAAGTAATCAGCCCCAGCATTTT.

The chain combines TRBV18 with TRBJ1-3; D might be TRBD1 (5 bases). Germline CDR1 is KGHSH and CDR2 is LQKENI. The CDR3 consists of 15 residues. Between the trimmed V and J ends, which lost 0 bases and 4 bases, there was a span of 10 bases. CDR3 amino acids: CASSPPGRLGNTIYF. The CDR3 DNA reads as TGTGCCAGCTCACCACCGGGACGATTGGGAAACACCATATATTTT.

The genes are TRBV5-1 and TRBJ2-3; 12 bases are shared with TRBD2. V dropped 3 bases and J dropped 4; count of bases not matched to a gene: 3. The CDR3 is 15 amino acids. Looked up from germline, CDR1 is SGHRS and CDR2 is YFSETQ. The CDR3 protein is CASSWTSGKSDTQYF. CDR3 nucleotides: TGCGCCAGCAGCTGGACTAGCGGGAAGTCAGATACGCAGTATTTT. The full variable domain, in which reference TRBV5-1 and TRBJ2-3 provide the parts outside the CDR3, is KAGVTQTPRYLIKTRGQQVTLSCSPISGHRSVSWYQQTPGQGLQFLFEYFSETQRNKGNFPGRFSGRQFSNSRSEMNVSTLELGDSALYLCASSWTSGKSDTQYFGPGTRLTVL.

The rearrangement links TRBV4-1 to TRBJ2-1; D not certain. CDR1 and CDR2 (germline): MGHRA, YSYEKL. CDR3 length equals 15 residues. Trimming shortened V by 3 bases and J by 5 bases, and 14 bases separated the two germline ends. The CDR3 sequence is CASSHLNLGNNEQFF. CDR3 bases: TGCGCCAGCAGCCACCTGAATTTGGGAAACAATGAGCAGTTCTTC.

This clone is a singleton in its sample. V is TRBV30 and J is TRBJ2-2; D call uncertain. Germline V CDR1 and CDR2: GTSNPN, SVGIG (reference sequence). CDR3 length equals 15 residues. V gave up 0 bases and J gave up 1 base, with 9 bases separating them. CDR3 sequence: CAWSVELGNTGELFF. CDR3 DNA: TGTGCCTGGAGTGTAGAATTGGGGAACACCGGGGAGCTGTTTTTT. Full variable domain (remainder filled in from reference TRBV30 and TRBJ2-2): SQTIHQWPATLVQPVGSPLSLECTVEGTSNPNLYWYRQAAGRGLQLLFYSVGIGQISSEVPQNLSASRPQDRQFILSSKKLLLSDSGFYLCAWSVELGNTGELFFGEGSRLTVL.

This clone showed up just once. The J gene is TRBJ1-2, the V gene TRBV7-9; no clear D gene. Germline-derived CDR1 and CDR2 are SEHNR and FQNEAQ (reference sequence). Trimming shortened V by 4 bases and J by 3 bases, and 24 bases separated the two germline ends. The CDR3 runs 18 residues. The CDR3, as DNA: TGTGCCAGCAGCTCTTATAGGTCCACTGGGTCGAAGGACTATGGCTACACCTTC. Protein product: CASSSYRSTGSKDYGYTF.

V and J are TRBV6-5 and TRBJ1-5, with 8 bases identical to TRBD1. Germline-derived CDR1 and CDR2 are MNHEY and SVGAGI. This CDR3 spans 15 amino acids. With 6 bases clipped from V and 3 bases from J, the junction kept 7 bases outside the gene matches. CDR3 nucleotide sequence: TGTGCCAGCAGCAGGGGGCGAGTAGACAATCAGCCCCAGCATTTT. Residues: CASSRGRVDNQPQHF.

This chain links TRBV11-2 with TRBJ2-1; D assignment may be TRBD1 or TRBD2 (6 bases each). The CDR3 is made up of 13 amino acids. Germline-derived CDR1 and CDR2 are SGHAT and FQNNGV. V dropped 0 bases and J dropped 15 bases, with 15 bases sitting between them. The DNA of the CDR3 is TGTGCCAGCAGCTTAGATCGGGGGCAAGCAGGGTTCTTC. This encodes CASSLDRGQAGFF.

The chain carries TRBV7-2 and TRBJ1-5, with 7 positions matching TRBD1. V gave up 4 bases and J gave up 6 bases; unmatched junction bases: 9. Looked up from germline, CDR1 is SGHTA and CDR2 is FQGNSA. The CDR3 runs 15 residues. CDR3 residues: CASSSRTGEVQPQHF. The CDR3 nucleotides read TGTGCCAGCAGCTCCAGAACAGGGGAAGTTCAGCCCCAGCATTTT.

This chain joins TRBV9 and TRBJ2-2, with 8 bases aligning to TRBD1. The CDR3 totals 14 residues. J lost 6 bases, V lost 2 bases, and 3 bases had no gene match. The germline V gene has CDR1 SGDLS and CDR2 YYNGEE. DNA for the CDR3: TGTGCCAGCAGCGTGAGACAGGGGTCCGGGGAGCTGTTTTTT. It yields the protein CASSVRQGSGELFF.

This clone was observed once. The chain uses TRBV10-3 and TRBJ2-7, with D unclear. The CDR3 is 12 residues long. V was pared by 7 bases and J by 6 bases, with 13 bases between. In germline, CDR1 is ENHRY, CDR2 SYGVKD. CDR3 sequence (DNA): TGTGCCATCACCCCCGGTTCCGCCGAGCAGTACTTC. Its translation: CAITPGSAEQYF.

The chain uses TRBV10-3 and TRBJ2-7; 16 nucleotides line up with TRBD2. Trimming took 6 bases from V and 7 from J; bases not matched to a gene: 9. From germline, CDR1 is ENHRY and CDR2 SYGVKD. CDR3 length: 16 residues. The CDR3 nucleotides are TGTGCCATCAGCCCAGGGACTAGCGGGGGGGTCGGGGAGCAGTACTTC. It specifies CAISPGTSGGVGEQYF.

The chain combines TRBV2 with TRBJ1-1; TRBD1 matches 7 bases. V lost 8 bases to trimming and J lost 4 bases; unmatched junction nucleotides: 4. The germline V gene encodes CDR1 SNHLY and CDR2 FYNNEI. The length of the CDR3 is 12 residues. CDR3 nucleotides: TGTGCCAGCGGGAAGGGGGCCACTGAAGCTTTCTTT. Encoded protein: CASGKGATEAFF.

The chain couples TRBV5-4 to TRBJ2-7, with D possibly matching TRBD1 (5 bases). The CDR3 is made up of 12 amino acids. V lost 3 bases to trimming and J lost 5 bases, with 9 bases between them. Germline V gene lookup returns CDR1 SGHNT and CDR2 YYREEE (reference sequence). The CDR3 DNA reads as TGTGCCAGCAGCTCAAGGGGAAACGAGCAGTACTTC. It encodes CASSSRGNEQYF.

The V gene is TRBV15, the J gene TRBJ1-2; the match to TRBD1 covers 12 bases. After removal of 5 bases from V and 2 bases from J, the junction contained 9 bases not matched to a gene. This CDR3 comprises 17 residues. The germline V gene encodes CDR1 LNHNV and CDR2 YYDKDF (reference sequence). This CDR3 is CATSRSLGQGANYGYTF. The CDR3 DNA sequence: TGTGCCACCAGCCGTAGCTTGGGACAGGGGGCGAACTATGGCTACACCTTC.

This rearrangement joins TRBV5-4 to TRBJ2-2; 10 nucleotides match TRBD2. CDR1 is SGHNT, CDR2 YYREEE, per germline (reference sequence). The junction had 9 bases not matched to a gene; V was cut back by 1 base and J by 0 bases. The CDR3 consists of 19 residues. The CDR3 reads CASSLLAGVPLSNTGELFF. The CDR3 DNA reads as TGTGCCAGCAGCTTGCTAGCGGGGGTCCCCCTATCGAACACCGGGGAGCTGTTTTTT.

The chain employs TRBV13 and TRBJ2-7; 7 bases agree with TRBD1. The CDR3 length is 15 residues. Germline CDR1 PRHDT, CDR2 FYEKMQ (reference sequence). After removal of 3 bases from V and 5 bases from J, the junction contained 10 bases not matched to a gene. The CDR3 here is CASSFRGRRLHEQYF. The CDR3 bases are TGTGCCAGCAGCTTCAGGGGGAGAAGGTTACACGAGCAGTACTTC.

The chain joins TRBV6-1 to TRBJ2-1; D is possibly TRBD1 (6 bases). V lost 6 bases and J lost 4, with 7 bases in between. CDR1 and CDR2 from the germline V gene are MNHNS and SASEGT. This CDR3 contains 12 residues. CDR3 region: CASRDSYNEQFF. CDR3 DNA sequence: TGTGCCAGCAGGGACAGTTACAATGAGCAGTTCTTC.

This clone turned up a few times. CDR3 residues: CASSESHIGSPLHF. In DNA, the CDR3 is TGTGCCAGCAGTGAATCCCATATCGGTTCACCCCTCCACTTT. The chain combines TRBV6-1 with TRBJ1-6; D uncertain. CDR1 is MNHNS and CDR2 is SASEGT in the germline V gene. V lost 2 bases and J lost 9, with 11 bases in between. CDR3 length: 14 residues.

The genes are TRBV12-5 and TRBJ1-2; possibly TRBD1 for D (5 bases). Germline-derived CDR1 and CDR2 are LGHNT and FRNRAP. Trimming shortened V by 0 bases and J by 3 bases, and 17 bases separated the two germline ends. The CDR3 totals 17 residues. CDR3 sequence reads: CASGLVPRSRVDYGYTF. CDR3 bases: TGTGCTAGTGGTTTGGTACCGAGGAGCAGGGTCGACTATGGCTACACCTTC.

This clone was seen just once. The chain uses TRBV6-6 and TRBJ1-2, with D hard to call. The CDR3 contains 12 residues. CDR1 is MNHNY and CDR2 is SVGAGI in the germline V gene (reference sequence). With 6 bases removed from V and 7 bases from J, the gap between germline ends came to 12 bases. CDR3 nucleotide sequence: TGTGCCAGCAGGCAAACGGTGGGTGGCTACACCTTC. This translates into CASRQTVGGYTF.

This clone was seen a few times. The V gene is TRBV10-1, the J gene TRBJ1-6; no firm D call. V dropped 7 bases and J dropped 7 bases, with 8 bases sitting between them. Germline CDR1 WNHNN, CDR2 SYGVQD (reference sequence). The CDR3 spans 12 residues. This chain's CDR3 is CASNHLNSPLHF. Written as DNA, the CDR3 is TGCGCCAGCAACCATCTGAATTCACCCCTCCACTTT.

For this clone: Other DNA sequences in this specimen translate into the identical CDR3. This chain connects TRBV30 to TRBJ2-1; 10 bases agree with TRBD2. The V segment lost 0 bases and the J segment 4 bases; nucleotides outside the gene matches: 3. CDR1 is GTSNPN and CDR2 is SVGIG in the germline V gene (reference sequence). This CDR3 region has 15 residues. As DNA, the CDR3 is TGTGCCTGGAGTGTCCTAGCGGGAGCTTACAATGAGCAGTTCTTC. Protein sequence: CAWSVLAGAYNEQFF.